Following are 16 T cell receptor beta chains from one sample sequenced in a study of blood T cell repertoires in COVID-19. Only in-frame clones appear in the TCRdb table, and some are missing; sequencing was by immunoSEQ multiplex PCR. In the table there are 300,000 to 350,000 clones, 87% of which are singletons. Sequencing input: peripheral blood. The receptors stem from a woman aged 45-60 years with COVID-19, enrolled during active disease.

V is TRBV4-2 and J is TRBJ2-1; TRBD2 matches 11 bases. The CDR3 is 16 residues long. V lost 3 bases and J lost 4; bases outside the gene matches: 5. Germline CDR1 reads LGHNA; CDR2 reads YNFKEQ. In DNA, the CDR3 is TGTGCCAGCAGCCAGACTAGCGGGGACTATTACAATGAGCAGTTCTTC. This gives the protein CASSQTSGDYYNEQFF.

This chain uses TRBV18 with TRBJ2-7; the D gene is possibly TRBD2 (5 bases). The CDR3 extends over 15 amino acids. Germline CDR1 KGHSH, CDR2 LQKENI. V was pared by 4 bases and J by 2 bases, with 15 bases between. CDR3 DNA: TGTGCCAGCTCACTCCTAAGGGAGATGGCCTACGAGCAGTACTTC. This encodes CASSLLREMAYEQYF.

This clone has a single count. The chain uses TRBV19 and TRBJ2-5; 8 bases are shared with TRBD1. Trimming removed 5 bases from V and 1 base from J; junction bases left unmatched: 3. Germline V gives CDR1 LNHDA, CDR2 SQIVND (reference sequence). CDR3 length: 14 residues. The CDR3 is CASSRTGTQETQYF. The CDR3 DNA reads as TGTGCCAGTAGTCGGACAGGGACCCAAGAGACCCAGTACTTC.

The gene calls are TRBV15 and TRBJ2-2; TRBD1 is a possible D gene (7 bases). V gave up 1 base and J gave up 3 bases, with 15 bases separating them. The CDR3 has 17 amino acids. The germline V gene encodes CDR1 LNHNV and CDR2 YYDKDF (reference sequence). The CDR3 region is CATSRVGRGRYTGELFF. For the CDR3, the DNA is TGTGCCACCAGCAGAGTCGGCAGGGGGAGGTACACCGGGGAGCTGTTTTTT.

V usage is TRBV14 and J usage is TRBJ1-2; the D gene is possibly TRBD1 (6 bases). The CDR3 has 13 amino acids. V was clipped by 2 bases and J by 4 bases, with 8 bases between them. Germline-derived CDR1 and CDR2 are SGHDN and FVKESK. DNA for the CDR3: TGTGCCAGCAGCCAACAGGGGCCCTATGGCTACACCTTC. Its protein is CASSQQGPYGYTF.

The genes are TRBV2 and TRBJ2-7; TRBD2 might be the D (5 bases). The V end lost 1 base, the J end lost 3 bases, and 13 bases lay between the germline ends. Germline loops: CDR1 SNHLY, CDR2 FYNNEI. The CDR3 has 15 residues. The CDR3 region has the DNA TGTGCCAGCAGTGAAGAGAGAGGGAGTGGCTACGAGCAGTACTTC. Its translation is CASSEERGSGYEQYF. Full variable domain (missing parts from reference TRBV2 and TRBJ2-7): EPEVTQTPSHQVTQMGQEVILRCVPISNHLYFYWYRQILGQKVEFLVSFYNNEISEKSEIFDDQFSVERPDGSNFTLKIRSTKLEDSAMYFCASSEERGSGYEQYFGPGTRLTVT.

The chain carries TRBV27 and TRBJ2-1, with 8 nucleotides matching TRBD2. V lost 6 bases, J lost 2 bases, and 6 bases stayed unmatched. The CDR3 spans 15 residues. Germline V gene data show CDR1 as MNHEY and CDR2 as SMNVEV (reference sequence). CDR3 in amino acids: CASRPTSATYNEQFF. In nucleotides, the CDR3 is TGTGCCAGCAGACCGACTAGCGCAACCTACAATGAGCAGTTCTTC.

Remarks on this clone: Without the conserved terminal phenylalanine or tryptophan, this CDR3 likely stems from a read error. The DNA is left out, because the CDR3 cannot be placed on it with certainty; the CDR3 is given as TCRdb lists it. The genes are TRBV5-8 and TRBJ1-3; whether TRBD1, the table's D call, matches the DNA was not checked. The length of the CDR3 is 11 amino acids, counting both ends. CDR1 and CDR2 from the germline V gene are SGHTS and YDEGEE. The chain's CDR3 is CASSLGGHLRI.

This clone was seen a handful of times. The genes are TRBV11-2 and TRBJ2-7, with TRBD1 matching 8 bases. V lost 1 base, J lost 5 bases, and 7 bases stayed unmatched. The length of the CDR3 is 15 residues. The germline gives CDR1 SGHAT, CDR2 FQNNGV. This CDR3 is CASSLGTAGGDEQYF. The CDR3 region has the DNA TGTGCCAGCAGCTTAGGTACCGCAGGGGGCGACGAGCAGTACTTC.

The chain combines TRBV13 with TRBJ1-1; D gene unclear. Germline V lookup: CDR1 PRHDT, CDR2 FYEKMQ (reference sequence). Trimming stripped 8 bases from V and 1 base from J, with 17 bases between. The CDR3 is 15 residues long. In DNA, the CDR3 is TGTGCCAGCTTCTTTCGGCGGAACCGGAACACTGAAGCTTTCTTT. Its protein is CASFFRRNRNTEAFF.

This sequence joins TRBV2 and TRBJ2-1, with a tentative D call TRBD2 (6 bases). The CDR3 runs 15 residues. V was clipped by 5 bases and J by 3 bases, with 14 bases between them. The germline V gene has CDR1 SNHLY and CDR2 FYNNEI. CDR3 DNA: TGTGCCAGCAGTCCCCAAACCGGGAGCTACAATGAGCAGTTCTTC. This encodes CASSPQTGSYNEQFF.

The V call is TRBV7-2, the J call TRBJ2-5; 10 bases fit TRBD1. Germline V gene data show CDR1 as SGHTA and CDR2 as FQGNSA. The CDR3 length is 15 residues. The junction had 4 bases not matched to a gene; V was cut back by 3 bases and J by 3 bases. The CDR3 loop is CASSFPGQGKETQYF. CDR3 sequence (DNA): TGTGCCAGCAGCTTTCCGGGACAGGGGAAAGAGACCCAGTACTTC.

The chain uses TRBV29-1 and TRBJ2-7, with TRBD1 identical over 7 bases. J was trimmed by 0 bases and V by 7 bases; bases with no gene match: 12. CDR1 is SQVTM, CDR2 ANQGSEA, per germline. The CDR3 totals 15 residues. Here the CDR3 reads CSAQGGQGSSYEQYF. CDR3 DNA sequence: TGCAGCGCCCAAGGGGGCCAGGGGAGCTCCTACGAGCAGTACTTC.

The CDR3 reads CASSLVRIRGTEAFF. The CDR3 nucleotides read TGTGCCAGCAGTTTAGTCCGGATTAGGGGAACTGAAGCTTTCTTT. This chain joins TRBV27 and TRBJ1-1, with D possibly being TRBD1 (5 bases). V lost 2 bases, J lost 5 bases, and 15 bases lay in between. The CDR3 has 15 amino acids. CDR1 is MNHEY and CDR2 is SMNVEV in the germline V gene (reference sequence).

V usage is TRBV18 and J usage is TRBJ2-1; 7 bases are a match to TRBD1. The CDR3 is 17 amino acids. The ends lost 1 base at V and 5 bases at J; junction bases unmatched: 11. The germline V gene encodes CDR1 KGHSH and CDR2 LQKENI. The CDR3 DNA reads as TGTGCCAGCTCACCACTGGCACAGGGGTGGGGGAACAATGAGCAGTTCTTC. It yields the protein CASSPLAQGWGNNEQFF. The entire variable domain, with the rest obtained from reference TRBV18 and TRBJ2-1, is as follows: NAGVMQNPRHLVRRRGQEARLRCSPMKGHSHVYWYRQLPEEGLKFMVYLQKENIIDESGMPKERFSAEFPKEGPSILRIQQVVRGDSAAYFCASSPLAQGWGNNEQFFGPGTRLTVL.

As to this clone: This CDR3 is also generated by other DNA sequences in the sample. The rearrangement links TRBV18 to TRBJ2-7, with unresolved D. Deletions cut 3 bases from V and 2 bases from J, with 5 bases between. This CDR3 is 12 amino acids long. In germline, CDR1 is KGHSH, CDR2 LQKENI. CDR3 protein: CASSPSAYEQYF. The CDR3 DNA sequence: TGTGCCAGCTCACCGTCGGCCTACGAGCAGTACTTC. The complete variable domain, with remaining parts taken from reference TRBV18 and TRBJ2-7, reads NAGVMQNPRHLVRRRGQEARLRCSPMKGHSHVYWYRQLPEEGLKFMVYLQKENIIDESGMPKERFSAEFPKEGPSILRIQQVVRGDSAAYFCASSPSAYEQYFGPGTRLTVT.